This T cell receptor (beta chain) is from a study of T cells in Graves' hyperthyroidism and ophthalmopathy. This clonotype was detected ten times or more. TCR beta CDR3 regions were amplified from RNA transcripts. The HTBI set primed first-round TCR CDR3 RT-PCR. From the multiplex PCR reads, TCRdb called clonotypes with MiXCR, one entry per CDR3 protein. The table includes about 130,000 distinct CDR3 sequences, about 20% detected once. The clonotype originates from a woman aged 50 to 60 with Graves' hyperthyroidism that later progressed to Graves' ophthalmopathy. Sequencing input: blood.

DNA of the CDR3: TGCAGTGCTAGGAGACAGGGTGGGGGAGATACGCAGTATTTT. This codes for CSARRQGGGDTQYF. The J gene is TRBJ2-3, the V gene TRBV20-1, with 7 bases matching TRBD1. J lost 5 bases, V lost 3 bases, and 8 bases had no gene match. From germline, CDR1 is DFQATT and CDR2 SNEGSKA (reference sequence). The CDR3 consists of 14 residues.